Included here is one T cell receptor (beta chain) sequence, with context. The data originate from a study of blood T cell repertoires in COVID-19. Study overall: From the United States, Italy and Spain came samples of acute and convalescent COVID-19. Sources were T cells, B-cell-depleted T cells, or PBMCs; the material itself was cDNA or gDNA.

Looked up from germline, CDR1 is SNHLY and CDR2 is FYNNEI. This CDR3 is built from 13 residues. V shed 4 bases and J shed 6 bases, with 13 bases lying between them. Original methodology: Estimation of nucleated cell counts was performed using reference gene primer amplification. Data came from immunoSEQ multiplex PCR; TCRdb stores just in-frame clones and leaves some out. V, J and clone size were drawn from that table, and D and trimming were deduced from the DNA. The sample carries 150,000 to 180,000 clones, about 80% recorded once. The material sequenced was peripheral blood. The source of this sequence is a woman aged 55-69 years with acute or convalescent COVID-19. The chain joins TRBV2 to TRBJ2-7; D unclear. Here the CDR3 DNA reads TGTGCCAGCAGTGTCACAGTCAATCGCGAGCAGTACTTC. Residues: CASSVTVNREQYF.